Each of the 13 T cell receptor beta chains below was sequenced from the same sample in a study of graft-versus-host responses after intestinal transplantation. Assay: immunoSEQ multiplex PCR; the TCRdb copy retains only in-frame clones and omits some. The table has about 46,000 clones, over 85% seen once. Material: PBMCs, obtained 750 to 800 days after a first intestinal transplant, on the day of a second. These receptors were taken from a human patient who received an intestinal transplant, so some T cells may come from the graft donor.

The chain joins TRBV19 to TRBJ2-7; 11 positions agree with TRBD1. The germline CDR1 and CDR2 sequences are LNHDA and SQIVND (reference sequence). V trimming: 2 bases; J trimming: 3 bases; junction bases outside the gene matches: 3. CDR3 length: 15 residues. The CDR3 bases are TGTGCCAGTAGTATACGGACAGGGGGCAGCTACGAGCAGTACTTC. Amino acid sequence: CASSIRTGGSYEQYF.

The gene calls are TRBV6-1 and TRBJ2-7; no clear D. Germline values: CDR1 MNHNS, CDR2 SASEGT. The CDR3 length is 14 residues. Trimming took 5 bases from V and 7 from J, leaving 18 bases between them. The CDR3 sequence: CASSSGLGSREQYF. DNA for the CDR3: TGTGCCAGCAGTTCCGGTTTAGGCTCAAGAGAGCAGTACTTC.

The CDR3: CASSRIGPGQGIVRAFF. In nucleotides, the CDR3 is TGCGCCAGCAGCCGTATCGGTCCGGGACAGGGGATTGTACGGGCTTTCTTT. The chain recombines TRBV5-1 with TRBJ1-1; 10 nucleotides align to TRBD1. Germline V CDR1 and CDR2: SGHRS, YFSETQ. The length of the CDR3 is 17 residues. The V gene end was trimmed by 4 bases and the J gene end by 11 bases; junction bases not matched to a gene: 20.

This rearrangement joins TRBV27 to TRBJ1-5; 7 nucleotides align to TRBD1. The CDR3 spans 15 residues. J was trimmed by 0 bases and V by 9 bases; bases with no gene match: 8. Germline loops: CDR1 MNHEY, CDR2 SMNVEV (reference sequence). The CDR3 sequence: CASSDGTVSNQPQHF. CDR3 sequence (DNA): TGTGCCAGTTCGGACGGGACAGTTAGCAATCAGCCCCAGCATTTT.

The rearrangement uses TRBV6-1 and TRBJ2-7, with a possible D match to TRBD2 (6 bases). This CDR3 has 13 residues. The germline gives CDR1 MNHNS, CDR2 SASEGT. V lost 8 bases, J lost 3 bases, and 14 bases lay in between. In DNA, the CDR3 is TGTGCCAGCGGCCCCGGGGGAAACTACGAGCAGTACTTC. It codes for CASGPGGNYEQYF.

This rearrangement joins TRBV25-1 to TRBJ2-1, with 10 bases matching TRBD1. The CDR3 length is 15 residues. J gave up 4 bases and V 4 bases, and 4 bases lay outside the gene matches. Germline CDR1 is MGHDK and CDR2 is SYGVNS. DNA of the CDR3: TGTGCCAGCAGTGGGACAGGGGGTTGGTACAATGAGCAGTTCTTC. This gives the protein CASSGTGGWYNEQFF.

The rearrangement joins TRBV29-1 to TRBJ2-1; D is ambiguous. CDR3 length: 11 amino acids. V lost 7 bases, J lost 0 bases, and 4 bases lay in between. Germline-derived CDR1 and CDR2 are SQVTM and ANQGSEA. This chain's CDR3 is CSGRSYNEQFF. The CDR3, as DNA: TGCAGCGGACGCTCCTACAATGAGCAGTTCTTC.

V and J are TRBV7-9 and TRBJ2-1; D ambiguous. Trimming removed 4 bases at V and 15 bases at J, with 13 bases between. Germline V gene data show CDR1 as SEHNR and CDR2 as FQNEAQ (reference sequence). This CDR3 region has 11 residues. The CDR3 region is CASSSSSRPFF. The CDR3 region has the DNA TGTGCCAGCAGCTCGAGTAGCCGGCCGTTCTTC.

The rearrangement uses TRBV29-1 and TRBJ1-3; TRBD1 matches 7 bases. J was trimmed by 0 bases and V by 2 bases; bases with no gene match: 7. This CDR3 comprises 16 residues. Looked up from germline, CDR1 is SQVTM and CDR2 is ANQGSEA. CDR3 DNA sequence: TGCAGCGTTGAACAGGGGGGTTTGAGCTCTGGAAACACCATATATTTT. Its protein product is CSVEQGGLSSGNTIYF.

This sequence joins TRBV14 and TRBJ1-1; D not certain. The CDR3 has 15 amino acids. Germline V gives CDR1 SGHDN, CDR2 FVKESK. V was trimmed by 1 base and J by 5 bases, leaving 14 bases between them. CDR3 sequence: CASSQAPDVWTEAFF. In DNA, the CDR3 is TGTGCCAGCAGCCAAGCTCCGGACGTGTGGACTGAAGCTTTCTTT. Based on the CDR3 plus reference TRBV14 and TRBJ1-1, the full variable domain is EAGVTQFPSHSVIEKGQTVTLRCDPISGHDNLYWYRRVMGKEIKFLLHFVKESKQDESGMPNNRFLAERTGGTYSTLKVQPAELEDSGVYFCASSQAPDVWTEAFFGQGTRLTVV.

The gene calls are TRBV4-1 and TRBJ2-2; either TRBD1 or TRBD2 may supply D (5 bases each). Trimming left V 6 bases short and J 6 bases short, with 17 bases between. The length of the CDR3 is 15 residues. Germline assignment: CDR1 MGHRA and CDR2 YSYEKL. The CDR3 sequence is CASRPGTGLAGELFF. CDR3 sequence (DNA): TGCGCCAGCAGACCCGGCACGGGGCTGGCCGGGGAGCTGTTTTTT.

This chain joins TRBV7-9 and TRBJ2-3; maybe TRBD2 (5 bases). CDR3 length: 14 residues. V was pared by 1 base and J by 2 bases, with 7 bases between. Germline-derived CDR1 and CDR2 are SEHNR and FQNEAQ (reference sequence). CDR3 amino acids: CASSLGGFTDTQYF. The CDR3 DNA is TGTGCCAGCAGCTTAGGAGGGTTCACAGATACGCAGTATTTT. Full variable domain (outside the CDR3, taken from reference TRBV7-9 and TRBJ2-3): DTGVSQNPRHKITKRGQNVTFRCDPISEHNRLYWYRQTLGQGPEFLTYFQNEAQLEKSRLLSDRFSAERPKGSFSTLEIQRTEQGDSAMYLCASSLGGFTDTQYFGPGTRLTVL.

The chain recombines TRBV7-9 with TRBJ1-2, with no clear D. V lost 5 bases and J lost 4, with 23 bases in between. This CDR3 contains 17 residues. CDR1 and CDR2 (germline): SEHNR, FQNEAQ (reference sequence). The CDR3 nucleotides read TGTGCCAGCAGCAGCCCCGAACACCATGGAAAGACCTATGGCTACACCTTC. Translation: CASSSPEHHGKTYGYTF.